These 13 T cell receptor beta chains were all obtained from the same sample, sequenced in a study of identical twins. TCRdb processed the 5' RACE reads anew with MiXCR; each CDR3 protein has one entry. The sample includes approximately 700,000 distinct CDR3 sequences, 18% of them seen just once. These data are also associated with another study on T cells expressing NK-cell markers.

Sequencing input: PBMCs. Source of these receptors: a woman between 18 and 29 years old in good health.

The chain employs TRBV12-3 or TRBV12-4 and TRBJ2-5, with D possibly matching TRBD1 (6 bases). This CDR3 spans 14 amino acids. Trimming took 6 bases from V and 2 from J, leaving 13 bases between them. The CDR3 here is CASRQGPMQETQYF. CDR3 DNA: TGTGCCAGCAGACAGGGACCCATGCAAGAGACCCAGTACTTC.

This clonotype was observed a few times. The rearrangement joins TRBV6-5 to TRBJ1-2; D uncertain. Germline lookup yields CDR1 MNHEY and CDR2 SVGAGI. The CDR3 extends over 15 amino acids. V was trimmed by 0 bases and J by 1 base, leaving 9 bases between them. The CDR3 protein is CASSYSAGHNYGYTF. The CDR3 region has the DNA TGTGCCAGCAGTTACTCGGCAGGCCATAACTATGGCTACACCTTC.

The chain has TRBV5-1 and TRBJ1-2; possibly TRBD1 for D (5 bases). This CDR3 comprises 16 residues. The germline V gene encodes CDR1 SGHRS and CDR2 YFSETQ. With 2 bases removed from V and 0 bases from J, the gap between germline ends came to 14 bases. In DNA, the CDR3 is TGCGCCAGCAGCTTACCCTTGAAGACAGCTAACTATGGCTACACCTTC. Translating gives CASSLPLKTANYGYTF.

In its sample, this clonotype was seen many times. This rearrangement joins TRBV6-6 to TRBJ2-5, with a tentative D call TRBD2 (6 bases). This CDR3 region has 12 residues. The V gene's germline CDR1 is MNHNY and CDR2 SVGAGI (reference sequence). V was pared by 2 bases and J by 5 bases, with 6 bases between. The CDR3 bases are TGTGCCAGCAGTTACGGGGGGGAGACCCAGTACTTC. Amino acids: CASSYGGETQYF.

This clonotype showed up many times. V and J are TRBV4-1 and TRBJ2-1; D gene ambiguous. V lost 1 base and J 5 bases, leaving 12 bases between the germline ends. Germline CDR1 MGHRA, CDR2 YSYEKL. The CDR3 has 15 amino acids. CDR3 bases: TGCGCCAGCAGCCAAGTCCAAGGCGCGAACAATGAGCAGTTCTTC. Translation gives CASSQVQGANNEQFF.

This clonotype was seen a handful of times. The gene calls are TRBV5-1 and TRBJ2-7; D is ambiguous. The V end was cut by 6 bases, the J end by 2 bases, with 9 bases between. Germline V gives CDR1 SGHRS, CDR2 YFSETQ. The CDR3 extends over 12 amino acids. CDR3 DNA sequence: TGCGCCAGCACCAACAGCCCCTACGAGCAGTACTTC. Protein sequence: CASTNSPYEQYF.

There are a few counts of this clonotype. The gene calls are TRBV20-1 and TRBJ2-7; 10 positions match TRBD2. CDR1 is DFQATT and CDR2 is SNEGSKA in the germline V gene (reference sequence). This CDR3 comprises 14 residues. After removal of 3 bases from V and 5 bases from J, the junction contained 7 bases not matched to a gene. CDR3 DNA: TGCAGTGCTAGGATACCCGGGACTAGCGACGAGCAGTACTTC. Translated: CSARIPGTSDEQYF.

This clonotype has only a few counts. The chain recombines TRBV20-1 with TRBJ1-2, with TRBD1 matching over 9 bases. In germline, CDR1 is DFQATT, CDR2 SNEGSKA (reference sequence). Germline trimming cut 7 bases from V and 0 bases from J; bases unmatched to any gene: 6. The CDR3 totals 14 residues. The CDR3 sequence: CSGDREASNYGYTF. For the CDR3, the DNA is TGCAGTGGGGACAGGGAGGCTTCTAACTATGGCTACACCTTC.

The chain couples TRBV20-1 to TRBJ1-5; D possibly corresponds to TRBD1 (5 bases). V lost 6 bases, J lost 3 bases, and 12 bases lay in between. The CDR3 runs 13 residues. Germline CDR1 and CDR2: DFQATT and SNEGSKA (reference sequence). DNA of the CDR3: TGCAGTGCGAGGGACGGCCACAATCAGCCCCAGCATTTT. It translates to CSARDGHNQPQHF.

This clonotype occurred many times. This CDR3 reads CAISGGKSYEQYF. The CDR3 nucleotides are TGTGCCATCAGTGGGGGAAAATCCTACGAGCAGTACTTC. This rearrangement joins TRBV10-3 to TRBJ2-7; D unclear. V lost 4 bases and J lost 1, with 8 bases in between. Germline V gene data show CDR1 as ENHRY and CDR2 as SYGVKD. CDR3 length: 13 residues.

This clonotype was detected a few times. The chain carries TRBV5-1 and TRBJ2-7, with 8 bases fitting TRBD1. V lost 4 bases, J lost 3 bases, and 9 bases stayed unmatched. This CDR3 spans 15 amino acids. Germline lookup yields CDR1 SGHRS and CDR2 YFSETQ. The CDR3 reads CASSTEDRAYYEQYF. The DNA for the CDR3 is TGCGCCAGCAGCACCGAGGACAGGGCCTACTACGAGCAGTACTTC.

The chain joins TRBV12-3 or TRBV12-4 to TRBJ2-1, with 10 positions matching TRBD1. V was clipped by 7 bases and J by 7 bases; unmatched bases: 4. The CDR3 is made up of 13 amino acids. The CDR3: CASIPGQGNEQFF. CDR3 DNA sequence: TGTGCCAGCATCCCGGGACAGGGGAATGAGCAGTTCTTC.

This chain links TRBV15 with TRBJ2-3, with TRBD2 identical over 9 bases. Germline CDR1 reads LNHNV; CDR2 reads YYDKDF (reference sequence). This CDR3 region has 17 residues. J was trimmed by 5 bases and V by 0 bases; bases with no gene match: 9. The CDR3 spells CATSRDRGGGVEDTQYF. CDR3 bases: TGTGCCACCAGCAGAGATCGGGGCGGGGGGGTTGAAGATACGCAGTATTTT.